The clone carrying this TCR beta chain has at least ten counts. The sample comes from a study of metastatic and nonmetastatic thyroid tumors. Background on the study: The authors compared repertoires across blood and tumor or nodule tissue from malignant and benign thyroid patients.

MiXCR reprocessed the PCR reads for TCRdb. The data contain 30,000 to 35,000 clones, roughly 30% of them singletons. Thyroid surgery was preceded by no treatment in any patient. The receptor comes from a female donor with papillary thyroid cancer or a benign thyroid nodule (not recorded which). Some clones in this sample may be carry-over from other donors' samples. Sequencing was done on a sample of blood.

CDR3 in DNA: TGTGCCTGGATCAGGGTTGGTGTTGGAACTGAAGCTTTCTTT. The encoded protein is CAWIRVGVGTEAFF. The V gene is TRBV30, the J gene TRBJ1-1; maybe TRBD1 (5 bases). This CDR3 spans 14 amino acids. The V and J ends lost 4 bases and 5 bases respectively, with 17 bases between them. The germline V gene has CDR1 GTSNPN and CDR2 SVGIG (reference sequence).